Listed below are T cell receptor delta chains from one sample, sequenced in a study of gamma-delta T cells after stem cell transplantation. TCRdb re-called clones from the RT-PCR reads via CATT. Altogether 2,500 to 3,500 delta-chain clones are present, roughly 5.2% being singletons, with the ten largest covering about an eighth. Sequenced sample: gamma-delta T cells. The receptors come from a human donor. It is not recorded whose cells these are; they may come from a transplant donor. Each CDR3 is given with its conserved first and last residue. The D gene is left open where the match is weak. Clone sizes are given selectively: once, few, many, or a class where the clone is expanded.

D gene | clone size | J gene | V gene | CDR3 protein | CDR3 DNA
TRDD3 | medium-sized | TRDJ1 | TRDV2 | CACDRLRGGYRYTDKLIF | TGTGCCTGTGACCGACTACGTGGGGGATACCGATACACCGATAAACTCATCTTT
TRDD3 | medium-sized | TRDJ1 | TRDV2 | CACDTISTGGSLYTDKLIF | TGTGCCTGTGACACGATTAGTACTGGGGGATCCCTGTACACCGATAAACTCATCTTT
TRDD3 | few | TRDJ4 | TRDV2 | CACDTILGQRPRPPIF | TGTGCCTGTGACACCATACTGGGGCAACGGCCCAGACCCCCGATCTTT
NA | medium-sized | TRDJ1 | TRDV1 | CALGEQLAGPTLYTDKLIF | TGTGCTCTTGGGGAACAATTGGCGGGACCTACCTTGTACACCGATAAACTCATCTTT
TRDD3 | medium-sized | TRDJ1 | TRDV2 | CACDTVEKGDPDKLIF | TGTGCCTGTGACACCGTGGAAAAGGGGGATCCCGATAAACTCATCTTT
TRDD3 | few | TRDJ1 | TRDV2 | CACDTVSRLGDRGTDKLIF | TGTGCCTGTGACACGGTTTCGAGACTGGGGGATAGGGGCACCGATAAACTCATCTTT
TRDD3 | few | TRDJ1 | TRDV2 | CACDTLSGGYGLTDKLIF | TGTGCCTGTGACACTTTATCCGGGGGATACGGGTTAACCGATAAACTCATCTTT
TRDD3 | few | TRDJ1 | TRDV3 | CATRRPPRLPYWGTPPKYTDKLIF | TGTGCCACTCGGCGCCCCCCCAGGTTACCCTACTGGGGGACCCCTCCAAAGTACACCGATAAACTCATCTTT
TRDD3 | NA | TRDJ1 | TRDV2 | CACDAVGGSPPYTDKLIF | TGTGCCTGTGACGCGGTAGGGGGATCCCCCCCGTACACCGATAAACTCATCTTT
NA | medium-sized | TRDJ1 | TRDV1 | CALGELPTFRHSAGGYTDKLIF | TGTGCTCTTGGGGAACTTCCCACCTTCCGTCATAGTGCAGGGGGATACACCGATAAACTCATCTTT
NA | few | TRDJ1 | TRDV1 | CALGELALWVTDKLIF | TGTGCTCTTGGGGAACTTGCCCTCTGGGTCACCGATAAACTCATCTTT
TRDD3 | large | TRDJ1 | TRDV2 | CACDTVGNTGGRDTDKLIF | TGTGCCTGTGACACCGTGGGAAACACTGGGGGTAGAGACACCGATAAACTCATCTTT
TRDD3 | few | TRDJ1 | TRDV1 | CALGELGGGYYTDKLIF | TGTGCTCTTGGGGAACTTGGTGGGGGATACTACACCGATAAACTCATCTTT
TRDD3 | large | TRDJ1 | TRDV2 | CACDPLGDTGTDKLIF | TGTGCCTGTGACCCTCTGGGGGATACGGGAACCGATAAACTCATCTTT
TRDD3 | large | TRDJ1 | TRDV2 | CACDRLGEDTDKLIF | TGTGCCTGTGACCGACTGGGGGAGGACACCGATAAACTCATCTTT
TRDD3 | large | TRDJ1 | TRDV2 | CACDTLLGDTHSTDKLIF | TGTGCCTGTGACACGCTTCTGGGGGATACGCACTCCACCGATAAACTCATCTTT
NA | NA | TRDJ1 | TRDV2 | CACDTVGANTDKLIF | TGTGCCTGTGACACCGTCGGGGCTAACACCGATAAACTCATCTTT
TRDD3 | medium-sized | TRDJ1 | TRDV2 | CACDLLGDTGADKLIF | TGTGCCTGTGACTTACTGGGGGATACGGGCGCCGATAAACTCATCTTT
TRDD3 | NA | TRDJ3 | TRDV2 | CACDRLPLVLGDTPGSWDTRQMFF | TGTGCCTGTGACCGACTTCCACTCGTACTGGGGGATACGCCTGGCTCCTGGGACACCCGACAGATGTTTTTC
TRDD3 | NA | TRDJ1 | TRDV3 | CALQGGYWGFINTDKLIF | TGTGCCTTACAAGGGGGGTACTGGGGGTTTATCAACACCGATAAACTCATCTTT
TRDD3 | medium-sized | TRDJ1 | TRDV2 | CACDTVTGGQTRSPDKLIF | TGTGCCTGTGACACCGTTACTGGGGGACAAACGCGGTCCCCCGATAAACTCATCTTT
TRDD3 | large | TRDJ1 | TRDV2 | CACDTIQGGGYDWEVSADKLIF | TGTGCCTGTGACACCATCCAAGGTGGGGGATACGATTGGGAAGTTTCTGCCGATAAACTCATCTTT
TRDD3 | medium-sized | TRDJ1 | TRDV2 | CACDKLGDTVTDKLIF | TGTGCCTGTGACAAACTGGGGGATACCGTCACCGATAAACTCATCTTT
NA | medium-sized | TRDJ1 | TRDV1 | CALGELTPLYWDNGYTDKLIF | TGTGCTCTTGGGGAACTTACCCCTCTTTACTGGGATAATGGTTACACCGATAAACTCATCTTT
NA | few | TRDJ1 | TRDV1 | CALGEAGVSYEGYIDKLIF | TGTGCTCTTGGGGAAGCAGGGGTTTCCTACGAGGGATATATCGATAAACTCATCTTT
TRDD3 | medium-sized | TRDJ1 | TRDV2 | CARDTVGGLPNKLIF | TGTGCCCGTGACACCGTCGGGGGATTACCTAATAAACTCATCTTT
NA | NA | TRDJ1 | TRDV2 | CACETVGATRCLIF | TGTGCCTGTGAAACTGTGGGGGCTACACGTTGCCTCATCTTT
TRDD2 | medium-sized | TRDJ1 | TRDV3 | CALTSYADISIDKLIF | TGTGCCTTGACTTCCTACGCTGACATTAGTATCGATAAACTCATCTTT
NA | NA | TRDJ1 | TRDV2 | CACDFIAAPVRSYKLIF | TGTGCCTGTGACTTCATCGCCGCTCCCGTTAGATCCTATAAACTCATCTTT
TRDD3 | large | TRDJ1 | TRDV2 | CACDTMGDTYTDKLIF | TGTGCCTGTGACACGATGGGGGATACTTACACCGATAAACTCATCTTT
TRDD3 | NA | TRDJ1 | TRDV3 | CAFSGSPSPSYWGIRSYKLIF | TGTGCCTTTAGCGGGAGTCCCAGTCCTTCATACTGGGGGATACGGTCCTATAAACTCATCTTT
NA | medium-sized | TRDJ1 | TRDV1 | CALGELPTMGEKYTDKLIF | TGTGCTCTTGGGGAGCTTCCTACGATGGGGGAGAAGTACACCGATAAACTCATCTTT
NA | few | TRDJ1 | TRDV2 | CACDTLETKYTDKLIF | TGTGCCTGTGACACCTTGGAGACCAAATACACCGATAAACTCATCTTT
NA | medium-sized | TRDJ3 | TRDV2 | CACDTGDSVSSWDTRQMFF | TGTGCCTGTGACACAGGGGATTCGGTAAGCTCCTGGGACACCCGACAGATGTTTTTC
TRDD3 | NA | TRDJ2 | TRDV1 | CALGDTRPSYPYWGSAQLFF | TGTGCTCTTGGGGACACCCGGCCCTCCTACCCTTACTGGGGGTCAGCACAACTCTTCTTT
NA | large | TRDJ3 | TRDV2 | CACDNTVGRESSWDTRQMFF | TGTGCCTGTGACAACACGGTCGGGAGGGAGAGCTCCTGGGACACCCGACAGATGTTTTTC
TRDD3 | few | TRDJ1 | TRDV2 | CACDLLGDFSDKLIF | TGTGCCTGTGACTTACTGGGGGATTTCTCCGATAAACTCATCTTT
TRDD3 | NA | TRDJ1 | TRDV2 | CACDFLGARSHATDKLIF | TGTGCCTGTGACTTCCTGGGGGCACGATCACACGCGACCGATAAACTCATCTTT
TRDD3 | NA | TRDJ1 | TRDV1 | CALGAFSRHLSTGGYIKTYTDKLIF | TGTGCTCTTGGGGCATTCTCTAGACACCTCAGTACTGGGGGATACATCAAGACCTACACCGATAAACTCATCTTT
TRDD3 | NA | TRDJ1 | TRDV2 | CACDTVGGGTGTDKLIF | TGTGCCTGTGACACCGTTGGTGGGGGAACGGGCACCGATAAACTCATCTTT
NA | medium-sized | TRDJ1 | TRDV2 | CACDPVGAAWTDKLIF | TGTGCCTGTGACCCGGTGGGGGCCGCGTGGACCGATAAACTCATCTTT
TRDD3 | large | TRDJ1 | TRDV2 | CACDTLRTGGHTDKLIF | TGTGCCTGTGACACCCTCCGTACTGGGGGTCACACCGATAAACTCATCTTT
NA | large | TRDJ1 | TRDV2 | CACDYVEDTDDKLIF | TGTGCCTGTGATTACGTCGAGGATACCGACGATAAACTCATCTTT
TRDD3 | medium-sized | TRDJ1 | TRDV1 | CALGEIPIPTWVLGDTPAYTDKLIF | TGTGCTCTTGGGGAAATCCCGATTCCTACTTGGGTACTGGGGGATACGCCGGCGTACACCGATAAACTCATCTTT
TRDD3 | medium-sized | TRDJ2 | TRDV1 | CALGEGVVILRTGGPYLTAQLFF | TGTGCTCTTGGGGAAGGAGTAGTAATCCTACGTACTGGGGGACCCTATTTGACAGCACAACTCTTCTTT
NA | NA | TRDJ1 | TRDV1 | CALGEHPSLGYWGSHTDKLIF | TGTGCTCTTGGGGAACACCCTTCCTTAGGGTACTGGGGGTCCCACACCGATAAACTCATCTTT